The rows below give T cell receptor beta chains drawn from one sample of a study of blood T cell repertoires in COVID-19. The table came from immunoSEQ multiplex PCR; TCRdb's copy has only in-frame clones and leaves some out. The sample carries hundreds of thousands of clones, around 90% recorded once. Sequenced input: PBMCs or T cells enriched from blood (not recorded which). These receptors all stem from a woman aged 50 to 65 with acute COVID-19. CDR3s include the opening cysteine and the closing phenylalanine or tryptophan. A D gene is named only where the DNA matches it firmly. Only some rows state a clone size, as once, few, many or a class for expanded clones.

TGTGCCAGCAGACAAAGACAGGGCTACGAGCAGTACTTC,CASRQRQGYEQYF,TRBD1,.,TRBV12-3/TRBV12-4,TRBJ2-7
TGTGCCAGCAGTTTCAGGACTAGCGGGAACACCGGGGAGCTGTTTTTT,CASSFRTSGNTGELFF,TRBD2,.,TRBV6-2/TRBV6-3,TRBJ2-2
TGCGCCAGCAGCTTGGCCGAAGGGAGTGCTAGGCTAAACTATGGCTACACCTTC,CASSLAEGSARLNYGYTF,.,.,TRBV5-1,TRBJ1-2
TGTGCCAGCAGCGCCCTTAGCGCATTACGGGGGAGCTCCTACGAGCAGTACTTC,CASSALSALRGSSYEQYF,.,.,TRBV9,TRBJ2-7
TGCGCCAGCAGCCCCTCGGCGGGAGTAGGCACAGATACGCAGTATTTT,CASSPSAGVGTDTQYF,TRBD2,.,TRBV5-1,TRBJ2-3
TGTGCCACCAGCAGGAGACAGGCGAACACTGAAGCTTTCTTT,CATSRRQANTEAFF,.,.,TRBV15,TRBJ1-1
TGTGCCAGTAGAATTGCGGGACTAGCGGGAGCTATTGAGCAGTTCTTC,CASRIAGLAGAIEQFF,TRBD2,.,TRBV19,TRBJ2-1
TGTGCCAGCAGCTTAGGGGCCACCAGCGGCGAGCAGTACTTC,CASSLGATSGEQYF,.,.,TRBV7-2,TRBJ2-7
TGTGCCAGCAGCATACCACAGGGGCAAGAGACCCAGTACTTC,CASSIPQGQETQYF,TRBD1,.,TRBV2,TRBJ2-5
TGTGCCAGCAGTTTATACCGGTCAAGCTCCTACGAGCAGTACTTC,CASSLYRSSSYEQYF,.,.,TRBV28,TRBJ2-7
TGTGCCAGCAGCCCAGCCACAGGGTCTGGAAACACCATATATTTT,CASSPATGSGNTIYF,.,.,TRBV28,TRBJ1-3
TGTGCCAGCATGCGGCCGGAACGCACTGAAGCTTTCTTT,CASMRPERTEAFF,.,.,TRBV6-5,TRBJ1-1
TGTGCTAGTGGTTCCGGGGTTAATGAAAAACTGTTTTTT,CASGSGVNEKLFF,.,.,TRBV12-5,TRBJ1-4
TGTGCCAGCAGTTCACTATACTCGGTGCAGTACTTC,CASSSLYSVQYF,.,.,TRBV6-2/TRBV6-3,TRBJ2-7
TGTGCCTGGAGTGGGGGCACGGGCACAGATACGCAGTATTTT,CAWSGGTGTDTQYF,.,.,TRBV30,TRBJ2-3
TGTGCCAGTAGTATAGCCCGGACTCGGTTCGGCCCCGGGGAGCTGTTTTTT,CASSIARTRFGPGELFF,.,few,TRBV19,TRBJ2-2
TGTGCCAGCAGTTACACAGGGGGGGACAATTCACCCCTCCACTTT,CASSYTGGDNSPLHF,TRBD1,.,TRBV6-5,TRBJ1-6
TGTGCCAGTAGTATTTTAGCGGGTCGATCGGCCCCCTATGGCTACACCTTC,CASSILAGRSAPYGYTF,.,.,TRBV19,TRBJ1-2
TGTGCCAGCAGCCATAGGCTGACAGGCACAGATACGCAGTATTTT,CASSHRLTGTDTQYF,.,.,TRBV11-2,TRBJ2-3
TGTGCCAGCAGTCAAGCTGGCAGGGGGCAAAATTCACCCCTCCACTTT,CASSQAGRGQNSPLHF,TRBD1,.,TRBV6-1,TRBJ1-6
TGTGCCAGCAGCTTGGATCGGGGAGCCTACGAGCAGTACTTC,CASSLDRGAYEQYF,.,.,TRBV5-4,TRBJ2-7
TGTGCCAGCAGCTGGCCGGGACAGGGGGTCCTAAGTACGCAGTATTTT,CASSWPGQGVLSTQYF,TRBD1,.,TRBV11-2,TRBJ2-3
TGTGCCAGCAGCCAGAGGGACGGGAGGCGTGATCGCGGCTACACCTTC,CASSQRDGRRDRGYTF,.,.,TRBV14,TRBJ1-2
TGTGCCAGCTCTGCTACCGGGACACCGGACGAGCAGTACTTC,CASSATGTPDEQYF,.,.,TRBV18,TRBJ2-7
TGTGCCAGCAGTTATGTAGGGTCCACAGGGGAGGTCGGTGGGGCCAACGTCCTGACTTTC,CASSYVGSTGEVGGANVLTF,.,few,TRBV6-2/TRBV6-3,TRBJ2-6
TGTGCCAGCAGCCTCCAATCTACAGGGGGCAATGAGCAGTTCTTC,CASSLQSTGGNEQFF,TRBD1,.,TRBV7-2,TRBJ2-1
TGTGCCAGCAGCGGAGACAGCTACCTAGCCAAAAACATTCAGTACTTC,CASSGDSYLAKNIQYF,.,.,TRBV2,TRBJ2-4
TGTGCCAGCAGCTTAGCCCCCGGGGATTGGGATAATGAAAAACTGTTTTTT,CASSLAPGDWDNEKLFF,.,.,TRBV11-2,TRBJ1-4
TGTGCCAGCAGCCCCGGGACTAGCGGCGACAATGAGCAGTTCTTC,CASSPGTSGDNEQFF,TRBD2,.,TRBV27,TRBJ2-1
TGTGCCAGCTCACCCCCGGGACTAGCGGGAGGGCCGGGGGAGCAGTACTTC,CASSPPGLAGGPGEQYF,TRBD2,.,TRBV18,TRBJ2-7
TGTGCCAGCTCTTTAGCGGGACCCTCCTACGAGCAGTACTTC,CASSLAGPSYEQYF,TRBD2,few,TRBV25-1,TRBJ2-7
TGCAGTGCCAGTGACAGGGGGCAAAATGAGCAGTTCTTC,CSASDRGQNEQFF,TRBD1,.,TRBV20-1,TRBJ2-1
TGCGCCAGCAGCCCGGAGGGGGGGGTTTTCGAGCAGTACTTC,CASSPEGGVFEQYF,.,.,TRBV5-1,TRBJ2-7
TGTGCCAGCAGTTTTCTCGGACAGGGACGTGGCTATGGCTACACCTTC,CASSFLGQGRGYGYTF,TRBD1,.,TRBV28,TRBJ1-2
TGTGCCAGCAGCCTCCCAGACAGACAAGAGACCCAGTACTTC,CASSLPDRQETQYF,.,.,TRBV28,TRBJ2-5
TGTGCCAGCAGTCCCGTTAGCAATCAGCCCCAGCATTTT,CASSPVSNQPQHF,.,.,TRBV28,TRBJ1-5
TGTGCCAGCAGCTTAGGGGGAGCGGGAGTGGGTTCAGATACGCAGTATTTT,CASSLGGAGVGSDTQYF,TRBD2,.,TRBV11-2,TRBJ2-3
TGTGCCAGCAGCTTAGTCCAGGGGGCGCCTGGGGCCAACGTCCTGACTTTC,CASSLVQGAPGANVLTF,TRBD1,.,TRBV7-2,TRBJ2-6
TGTGCCAGCAAATTGGCGGAGATCTCCTACGAGCAGTACTTC,CASKLAEISYEQYF,.,.,TRBV2,TRBJ2-7
TGTGCCAGCAGCCCCCGACTAGCGGGAGGGAATGAGCAGTTCTTC,CASSPRLAGGNEQFF,TRBD2,.,TRBV7-9,TRBJ2-1
TGTGCCAGCAGCCCATACGGTCGCGAGCAGTACTTC,CASSPYGREQYF,.,.,TRBV7-8,TRBJ2-7